The 5 T cell receptor beta chains listed next were all sequenced from one sample in a study of Ad26.COV2.S vaccination and SARS-CoV-2 variants. This table comes from immunoSEQ multiplex PCR, and its TCRdb copy is limited to in-frame clones, with some not included. The sample holds a few hundred thousand clones, 83% seen once. Noted treatment: roughly 18 received Ad26.COV2.S at low or high dose, single or two shots; roughly five received placebo; per-sample allocation not given. Day 63 after the first vaccine or placebo injection was the time point for sampling. The sample in question was peripheral blood, obtained in a trial of Ad26.COV2.S vaccine versus placebo. The receptors here all came from a person between 18 and 65 years old who received the Ad26.COV2.S COVID-19 vaccine or a placebo.

The chain combines TRBV5-4 with TRBJ1-4, with 9 bases identical to TRBD1. Per germline, CDR1 SGHNT and CDR2 YYREEE (reference sequence). J was trimmed by 8 bases and V by 3 bases; bases with no gene match: 5. This CDR3 comprises 14 residues. The CDR3 nucleotides are TGTGCCAGCAGCTCGGGACAGGGTGAGGAAAAACTGTTTTTT. Its translation is CASSSGQGEEKLFF.

A few counts support this clone. The CDR3 region is CASSQDKGGYNSPLHF. CDR3 in DNA: TGCGCCAGCAGCCAAGATAAGGGCGGGTATAATTCACCCCTCCACTTT. J is TRBJ1-6 and V is TRBV4-1; no reliable D call. Germline loops: CDR1 MGHRA, CDR2 YSYEKL. This CDR3 has 16 residues. V was trimmed by 0 bases and J by 4 bases, leaving 10 bases between them.

In this sample, this clone turned up a few times. V and J are TRBV7-2 and TRBJ1-4; possible D gene TRBD1, 6 bases. Germline V gene lookup returns CDR1 SGHTA and CDR2 FQGNSA. The CDR3 spans 14 residues. V was trimmed by 6 bases and J by 8 bases, leaving 16 bases between them. The CDR3 loop reads CASRLAGAGEKLFF. CDR3 nucleotides: TGTGCCAGCAGGCTGGCGGGGGCCGGGGAAAAACTGTTTTTT.

The chain is built from TRBV3-1 (or the pseudogene TRBV3-2) and TRBJ2-7, with D possibly being TRBD2 (5 bases). The germline V gene has CDR1 LGHDT and CDR2 YNNKEL (reference sequence). The CDR3 has 15 amino acids. Between the trimmed V and J ends, which lost 3 bases and 0 bases, there was a span of 12 bases. Here the CDR3 reads CASSHHWRSSYEQYF. CDR3 DNA sequence: TGTGCCAGCAGCCATCACTGGAGGAGCTCCTACGAGCAGTACTTC.

V is TRBV29-1 and J is TRBJ1-5; D gene uncertain. The CDR3 has 13 amino acids. The V and J ends lost 7 bases and 4 bases respectively, with 14 bases between them. Germline CDR1 SQVTM, CDR2 ANQGSEA. CDR3 nucleotides: TGCAGCGCCACCACCTCCGGGAATCAGCCCCAGCATTTT. Translation: CSATTSGNQPQHF.